These 30 T cell receptor beta chains share one sample of origin, sequenced in a study of patients and donors after allogeneic stem cell transplantation. TCRdb redid the calling of the RT-PCR reads with MiXCR, one entry per CDR3 protein. This sample has fewer than 250,000 distinct CDR3 sequences, with 13% to 15% found just once. The material sequenced was blood, either unsorted or a sorted T cell fraction (not recorded which). These receptors were obtained from a human donor who was either an allogeneic HSCT recipient or a stem cell or donor lymphocyte infusion donor (not recorded which). It is not recorded whose cells these are; they may come from a transplant donor.

This clonotype was seen repeatedly, ten times or more. This rearrangement joins TRBV7-7 to TRBJ2-5, with TRBD2 identical over 7 bases. Germline lookup yields CDR1 SSHAT and CDR2 FNYEAQ (reference sequence). This CDR3 comprises 13 residues. CDR3 sequence (DNA): TGTGCTACCAGAGCTAGCGGACAAGAGACCCAGTACTTC. Translated, it gives CATRASGQETQYF.

This clonotype was detected a few times. The V and J genes are TRBV19 and TRBJ2-2; a weak D match, TRBD2 (5 bases). Germline loops: CDR1 LNHDA, CDR2 SQIVND (reference sequence). V lost 6 bases and J lost 1, with 9 bases in between. The CDR3 is made up of 14 amino acids. The CDR3 is CASRATRNTGELFF. As DNA, the CDR3 is TGTGCCAGTAGAGCTACTAGGAACACCGGGGAGCTGTTTTTT. Using reference TRBV19 and TRBJ2-2 for the parts outside the CDR3, the full variable domain is DGGITQSPKYLFRKEGQNVTLSCEQNLNHDAMYWYRQDPGQGLRLIYYSQIVNDFQKGDIAEGYSVSREKKESFPLTVTSAQKNPTAFYLCASRATRNTGELFFGEGSRLTVL.

Only a few counts were recorded for this clonotype. The limits of the CDR3 on the DNA are not certain, so only TCRdb's listed CDR3 is given. The V call is TRBV20-1, the J call TRBJ2-3; the D call of TRBD1 is as the table states it, not checked on the DNA. CDR1 and CDR2 (germline): DFQATT, SNEGSKA (reference sequence). The CDR3 is 16 residues long, ends included. This chain's CDR3 is CSVPPPDRPGTDTQYF.

The chain carries TRBV19 and TRBJ1-2; perhaps TRBD1 as D (5 bases). Trimming removed 3 bases from V and 2 bases from J, with 10 bases in between. The CDR3 is made up of 14 amino acids. Germline CDR1 reads LNHDA; CDR2 reads SQIVND (reference sequence). The CDR3 sequence is CASSIWGSNYGYTF. The DNA for the CDR3 is TGTGCCAGTAGTATTTGGGGGTCCAACTATGGCTACACCTTC.

The chain employs TRBV28 and TRBJ2-1; D is perhaps TRBD1 (6 bases). Looked up from germline, CDR1 is MDHEN and CDR2 is SYDVKM. The ends were cut back, 8 bases at V and 0 bases at J, with 11 bases in the middle. The CDR3 is 14 residues long. The CDR3 spells CASLEDSSYNEQFF. The CDR3 bases are TGTGCCAGCCTAGAGGACAGCTCCTACAATGAGCAGTTCTTC. The whole variable domain, remainder taken from reference TRBV28 and TRBJ2-1, is DVKVTQSSRYLVKRTGEKVFLECVQDMDHENMFWYRQDPGLGLRLIYFSYDVKMKEKGDIPEGYSVSREKKERFSLILESASTNQTSMYLCASLEDSSYNEQFFGPGTRLTVL.

There are many counts of this clonotype. CDR3 DNA sequence: TGCAGCGCCGGCGGACAGGGGTACACCGGGGAGCTGTTTTTT. The encoded protein is CSAGGQGYTGELFF. The chain couples TRBV29-1 to TRBJ2-2; TRBD1 aligns across 9 bases. With 7 bases clipped from V and 3 bases from J, the junction kept 6 bases outside the gene matches. The CDR3 has 14 residues. Germline values: CDR1 SQVTM, CDR2 ANQGSEA.

This clonotype was recorded at least ten times. V and J are TRBV29-1 and TRBJ1-2, with D perhaps TRBD1 (5 bases). V lost 4 bases, J lost 7 bases, and 19 bases lay in between. The CDR3 has 14 amino acids. Looked up from germline, CDR1 is SQVTM and CDR2 is ANQGSEA. CDR3: CSVGDGGGTSGYTF. DNA of the CDR3: TGCAGCGTTGGTGATGGGGGAGGGACGAGTGGCTACACCTTC.

In its sample, this clonotype was seen many times. The chain employs TRBV30 and TRBJ2-2; D uncertain. The V end lost 2 bases, the J end lost 7 bases, and 8 bases lay between the germline ends. The germline CDR1 and CDR2 sequences are GTSNPN and SVGIG (reference sequence). CDR3 size: 12 residues. This CDR3 is CAWSYGNGELFF. CDR3 in DNA: TGTGCCTGGAGTTATGGTAACGGGGAGCTGTTTTTT.

This clonotype was detected once. The V and J genes are TRBV5-1 and TRBJ2-7; the match to TRBD2 covers 8 bases. The V segment lost 0 bases and the J segment 2 bases; nucleotides outside the gene matches: 7. The germline CDR1 and CDR2 sequences are SGHRS and YFSETQ. This CDR3 spans 16 amino acids. The CDR3 coding sequence is TGCGCCAGCAGCTTGGGATTGGGACTAGTGACCTACGAGCAGTACTTC. This sequence encodes CASSLGLGLVTYEQYF.

This clonotype was seen only a few times. V is TRBV20-1 and J is TRBJ1-1, with TRBD1 identical over 7 bases. V dropped 0 bases and J dropped 5; count of bases not matched to a gene: 0. CDR1 DFQATT and CDR2 SNEGSKA come from the germline V gene (reference sequence). The CDR3 sequence is 12 residues long. CDR3 in DNA: TGCAGTGCTAGAGAACAGGGGACTGAAGCTTTCTTT. As protein: CSAREQGTEAFF.

This chain joins TRBV6-1 and TRBJ2-7, with 8 bases matching TRBD1. Looked up from germline, CDR1 is MNHNS and CDR2 is SASEGT. V lost 7 bases, J lost 0 bases, and 8 bases stayed unmatched. The CDR3 is 15 residues long. DNA of the CDR3: TGTGCCAGCATCGATAGGACAGGGAGCTCCTACGAGCAGTACTTC. Amino acid sequence: CASIDRTGSSYEQYF.

This clonotype was detected many times. The J gene is TRBJ2-5, the V gene TRBV19; 10 bases agree with TRBD1. The CDR3 length is 18 residues. J lost 3 bases, V lost 1 base, and 11 bases had no gene match. Germline V gene sequence: CDR1 LNHDA, CDR2 SQIVND (reference sequence). The CDR3 sequence: CASSIAGTGVSPKETQYF. DNA for the CDR3: TGTGCCAGTAGTATAGCGGGGACAGGGGTATCCCCGAAAGAGACCCAGTACTTC. Drawing the rest from reference TRBV19 and TRBJ2-5, the complete variable domain is DGGITQSPKYLFRKEGQNVTLSCEQNLNHDAMYWYRQDPGQGLRLIYYSQIVNDFQKGDIAEGYSVSREKKESFPLTVTSAQKNPTAFYLCASSIAGTGVSPKETQYFGPGTRLLVL.

This clonotype was seen a handful of times. The CDR3 DNA is TGTGCCAGCAGCCCGGGGGACAGGGCAACCTACGAGCAGTACTTC. This sequence encodes CASSPGDRATYEQYF. The V gene is TRBV9, the J gene TRBJ2-7; TRBD1 aligns across 9 bases. The trim removed 4 bases at V and 2 bases at J, leaving 7 bases unmatched. CDR1 and CDR2 from the germline V gene are SGDLS and YYNGEE. The CDR3 has 15 residues.

This clonotype has more than one count but fewer than ten. The chain couples TRBV19 to TRBJ1-1; D gene unclear. Trimming took off 4 bases at V and 1 base at J, with 10 bases between the two ends. The CDR3 totals 14 residues. The germline V gene encodes CDR1 LNHDA and CDR2 SQIVND (reference sequence). The CDR3 coding sequence is TGTGCCAGTAGTAGACGGGAGGCGAACACTGAAGCTTTCTTT. This gives the protein CASSRREANTEAFF. The entire variable domain, with the rest obtained from reference TRBV19 and TRBJ1-1, is as follows: DGGITQSPKYLFRKEGQNVTLSCEQNLNHDAMYWYRQDPGQGLRLIYYSQIVNDFQKGDIAEGYSVSREKKESFPLTVTSAQKNPTAFYLCASSRREANTEAFFGQGTRLTVV.

V and J are TRBV21-1 and TRBJ1-1. TRBV21-1 is a pseudogene segment. The CDR3 totals 14 residues. The CDR3 loop is CASSKIKMNTEAFF. The CDR3 nucleotides are TGTGCCAGCAGCAAAATTAAGATGAACACTGAAGCTTTCTTT.

This clonotype has just a few counts. The chain employs TRBV5-1 and TRBJ2-2, with D hard to call. CDR3 length: 13 residues. The ends were cut back, 3 bases at V and 7 bases at J, with 10 bases in the middle. In germline, CDR1 is SGHRS, CDR2 YFSETQ. The CDR3: CASSYHISGELFF. CDR3 bases: TGCGCCAGCAGCTACCACATAAGCGGGGAGCTGTTTTTT. Filled out from reference TRBV5-1 and TRBJ2-2, the complete variable domain reads KAGVTQTPRYLIKTRGQQVTLSCSPISGHRSVSWYQQTPGQGLQFLFEYFSETQRNKGNFPGRFSGRQFSNSRSEMNVSTLELGDSALYLCASSYHISGELFFGEGSRLTVL.

This clonotype was recorded many times. V and J are TRBV20-1 and TRBJ2-5; D gene ambiguous. Trimming removed 2 bases from V and 5 bases from J, with 6 bases in between. Germline loops: CDR1 DFQATT, CDR2 SNEGSKA (reference sequence). This CDR3 is built from 11 residues. As DNA, the CDR3 is TGCAGTGCTAGATCTTCTGAGACCCAGTACTTC. Amino acids: CSARSSETQYF.

The chain is built from TRBV5-6 and TRBJ2-7; D remains unclear. The CDR3 sequence is 12 residues long. Trimming removed 0 bases at V and 7 bases at J, with 8 bases between. The germline V gene has CDR1 SGHDT and CDR2 YYEEEE. As DNA, the CDR3 is TGTGCCAGCAGCTTGGCTAGTAGGGAGCAGTACTTC. It specifies CASSLASREQYF. The full variable domain, with the rest looked up from reference TRBV5-6 and TRBJ2-7, is DAGVTQSPTHLIKTRGQQVTLRCSPKSGHDTVSWYQQALGQGPQFIFQYYEEEERQRGNFPDRFSGHQFPNYSSELNVNALLLGDSALYLCASSLASREQYFGPGTRLTVT.

The chain carries TRBV10-3 and TRBJ2-3; no firm D call. V was clipped by 8 bases and J by 0 bases, with 15 bases between them. CDR3 length equals 15 residues. Germline CDR1 and CDR2: ENHRY and SYGVKD. This CDR3 is CAIALVAASTDTQYF. CDR3 DNA sequence: TGTGCCATCGCCTTAGTAGCAGCAAGCACAGATACGCAGTATTTT.

This clonotype was counted at least ten times. The chain uses TRBV5-1 and TRBJ2-2, with D unresolved. The V and J ends lost 2 bases and 4 bases respectively, with 9 bases between them. The germline V gene encodes CDR1 SGHRS and CDR2 YFSETQ. CDR3 length equals 14 residues. The CDR3 DNA reads TGCGCCAGCAGCTTAAAGGAGACCACCGGGGAGCTGTTTTTT. This translates into CASSLKETTGELFF.

This clonotype was counted between two and nine times. The chain links TRBV2 to TRBJ2-1; D perhaps matches TRBD2 (5 bases). In germline, CDR1 is SNHLY, CDR2 FYNNEI. V lost 6 bases to trimming and J lost 4 bases, with 16 bases between them. This CDR3 has 15 amino acids. The CDR3 nucleotides are TGTGCCAGCAGCCAAAGACGGGGAGAGTACAATGAGCAGTTCTTC. It specifies CASSQRRGEYNEQFF.

V gene TRBV7-3 combines with J gene TRBJ2-3; 11 positions match TRBD2. This CDR3 spans 18 amino acids. Germline lookup yields CDR1 SGHTA and CDR2 FQGTGA. Losses at the gene ends were 0 bases for V and 6 bases for J; bases not matched to a gene: 11. The CDR3 DNA follows: TGTGCCAGCAGCTTAACGTTGGGTAGCGGGGGGGCCGCCGATACGCAGTATTTT. This translates into CASSLTLGSGGAADTQYF.

The V call is TRBV27, the J call TRBJ1-2; 7 nucleotides match TRBD1. CDR3 length: 13 amino acids. The V segment lost 2 bases and the J segment 8 bases; nucleotides outside the gene matches: 5. CDR1 is MNHEY, CDR2 SMNVEV, per germline (reference sequence). In DNA, the CDR3 is TGTGCCAGCAGTTTAACCCCAGGGGGAGGCTACACCTTC. This translates into CASSLTPGGGYTF.

At least ten counts were recorded for this clonotype. The gene calls are TRBV2 and TRBJ2-7; 13 bases agree with TRBD2. Germline V CDR1 and CDR2: SNHLY, FYNNEI. CDR3 length: 15 amino acids. V gave up 5 bases and J gave up 5 bases; unmatched junction bases: 6. The CDR3 nucleotides read TGTGCCAGCAGTCGGACTAGCGGGAGTAACCACGAGCAGTACTTC. This codes for CASSRTSGSNHEQYF.

The V gene is TRBV20-1, the J gene TRBJ2-5, with D tentatively TRBD1 (5 bases). V lost 0 bases and J lost 3, with 8 bases in between. The CDR3 spans 13 residues. Germline values: CDR1 DFQATT, CDR2 SNEGSKA (reference sequence). CDR3 region: CSARDRGKETQYF. As DNA, the CDR3 is TGCAGTGCTAGAGATAGGGGAAAAGAGACCCAGTACTTC.

This clonotype occurred many times. The genes are TRBV7-2 and TRBJ2-3; TRBD1 might be the D (7 bases). This CDR3 is built from 15 residues. V was shortened by 1 base and J by 6 bases, with 14 bases between the two germline ends. CDR1 is SGHTA and CDR2 is FQGNSA in the germline V gene. CDR3: CASSLVGRGVDTQYF. The CDR3 nucleotides read TGTGCCAGCAGCTTAGTCGGCAGGGGGGTGGATACGCAGTATTTT. The entire variable domain, with the rest obtained from reference TRBV7-2 and TRBJ2-3, is as follows: GAGVSQSPSNKVTEKGKDVELRCDPISGHTALYWYRQSLGQGLEFLIYFQGNSAPDKSGLPSDRFSAERTGGSVSTLTIQRTQQEDSAVYLCASSLVGRGVDTQYFGPGTRLTVL.

This chain uses TRBV11-2 with TRBJ2-3; TRBD1 matches at 10 bases. The CDR3 consists of 18 residues. Germline V gives CDR1 SGHAT, CDR2 FQNNGV. The V segment lost 1 base and the J segment 4 bases; nucleotides outside the gene matches: 11. DNA of the CDR3: TGTGCCAGCAGCTTAGGGGACAGGGGTGGAGTGGTGTCAGATACGCAGTATTTT. It codes for CASSLGDRGGVVSDTQYF.

The genes are TRBV3-1 and TRBJ2-5, with 12 nucleotides matching TRBD2. Germline trimming cut 4 bases from V and 4 bases from J; bases unmatched to any gene: 7. CDR3 length equals 16 residues. Looked up from germline, CDR1 is LGHDT and CDR2 is YNNKEL (reference sequence). The CDR3 loop is CASSLTTSGRGETQYF. The CDR3, as DNA: TGTGCCAGCAGCCTCACGACTAGCGGGAGAGGAGAGACCCAGTACTTC.

This chain connects TRBV20-1 to TRBJ1-3; 10 bases align to TRBD1. CDR1 and CDR2 from the germline V gene are DFQATT and SNEGSKA (reference sequence). Trimming removed 0 bases from V and 2 bases from J; junction bases left unmatched: 4. There are 16 residues in the CDR3. The CDR3 loop is CSARDAGTGAGNTIYF. The CDR3, as DNA: TGCAGTGCTAGAGACGCCGGGACAGGGGCTGGAAACACCATATATTTT.

This clonotype came up many times. The chain carries TRBV10-3 and TRBJ1-1; a possible D gene is TRBD1 (5 bases). CDR1 is ENHRY and CDR2 is SYGVKD in the germline V gene. The CDR3 is made up of 14 amino acids. Trimming took off 4 bases at V and 1 base at J, with 10 bases between the two ends. The CDR3 coding sequence is TGTGCCATCAGTGCCGGGGCGGAGAACACTGAAGCTTTCTTT. The encoded protein is CAISAGAENTEAFF.